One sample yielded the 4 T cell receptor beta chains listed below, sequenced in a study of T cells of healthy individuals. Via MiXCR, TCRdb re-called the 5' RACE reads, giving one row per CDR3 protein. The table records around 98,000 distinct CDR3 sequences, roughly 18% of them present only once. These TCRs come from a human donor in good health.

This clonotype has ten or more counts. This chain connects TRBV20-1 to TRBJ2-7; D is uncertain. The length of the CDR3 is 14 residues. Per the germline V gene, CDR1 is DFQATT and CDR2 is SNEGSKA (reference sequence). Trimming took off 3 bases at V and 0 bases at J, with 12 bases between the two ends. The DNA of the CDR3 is TGCAGTGCTAGGCTCCAGCCGGCCTCCTACGAGCAGTACTTC. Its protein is CSARLQPASYEQYF.

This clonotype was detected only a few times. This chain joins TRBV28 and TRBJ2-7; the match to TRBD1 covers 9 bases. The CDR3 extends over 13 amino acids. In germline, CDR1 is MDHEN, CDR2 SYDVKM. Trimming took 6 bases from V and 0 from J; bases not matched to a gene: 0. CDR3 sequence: CASRTGGSYEQYF. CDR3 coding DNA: TGTGCCAGCAGGACAGGGGGCTCCTACGAGCAGTACTTC.

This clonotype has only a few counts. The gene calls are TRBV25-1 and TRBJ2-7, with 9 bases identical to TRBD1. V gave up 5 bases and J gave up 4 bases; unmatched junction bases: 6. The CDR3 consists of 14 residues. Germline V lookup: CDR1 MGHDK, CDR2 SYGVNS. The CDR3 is CASSHRTGEYEQYF. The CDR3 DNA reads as TGTGCCAGCAGTCACAGGACAGGGGAGTACGAGCAGTACTTC.

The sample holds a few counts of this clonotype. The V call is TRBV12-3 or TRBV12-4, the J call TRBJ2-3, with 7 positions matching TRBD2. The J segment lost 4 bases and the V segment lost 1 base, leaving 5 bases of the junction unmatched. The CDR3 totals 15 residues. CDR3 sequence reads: CASSLDSGGADTQYF. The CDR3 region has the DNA TGTGCCAGCAGTTTAGATTCGGGAGGCGCAGATACGCAGTATTTT.